This passage covers 20 T cell receptor beta chains from one sample sequenced in a study of OX40 agonist ivuxolimab in advanced cancers. The assay was immunoSEQ multiplex PCR, and TCRdb's table has in-frame clones only and misses some. The table includes 50,000 to 75,000 clones, 86% detected once. Sample: CD4+ or CD8+ T cells sorted from blood, taken in a trial of the OX40 agonist ivuxolimab. These receptors were obtained from an adult with an advanced solid tumor such as melanoma, head and neck, liver or kidney cancer.

This clone has just a few counts. This chain connects TRBV2 to TRBJ1-2; 7 nucleotides match TRBD1. The V gene's germline CDR1 is SNHLY and CDR2 FYNNEI. The CDR3 runs 13 residues. The J segment lost 3 bases and the V segment lost 6 bases, leaving 4 bases of the junction unmatched. The CDR3 sequence is CASSPGTDYGYTF. The CDR3 DNA sequence: TGTGCCAGCAGCCCCGGGACAGACTATGGCTACACCTTC.

The chain is built from TRBV6-1 and TRBJ1-3, with a possible D match to TRBD1 (6 bases). Trimming stripped 3 bases from V and 3 bases from J, with 12 bases between. The germline V gene encodes CDR1 MNHNS and CDR2 SASEGT. The CDR3 covers 15 residues. The CDR3 DNA sequence: TGTGCCAGCAGTGAGATGGGGGGCTTTGGAAACACCATATATTTT. Translated, it gives CASSEMGGFGNTIYF.

The chain has TRBV5-5 and TRBJ1-2; TRBD1 matches 9 bases. The CDR3 runs 13 residues. CDR1 is SGHKS, CDR2 YYEKEE, per germline (reference sequence). V was pared by 4 bases and J by 5 bases, with 3 bases of the junction left unmatched. CDR3 DNA sequence: TGTGCCAGCAGCCCGGGACAGGGATATGGCTACACCTTC. Translated: CASSPGQGYGYTF.

The chain couples TRBV5-1 to TRBJ2-3; 7 positions agree with TRBD2. This CDR3 comprises 14 residues. Per germline, CDR1 SGHRS and CDR2 YFSETQ. J gave up 5 bases and V 4 bases, and 7 bases lay outside the gene matches. The CDR3, as DNA: TGCGCCAGCAGCCAACTAGCGAGAGGAGATACGCAGTATTTT. Its protein product is CASSQLARGDTQYF.

The chain couples TRBV4-1 to TRBJ2-2, with a tentative D call TRBD1 (6 bases). The V gene lost 1 base and the J gene lost 3 bases, with 15 bases spanning the gap. Per the germline V gene, CDR1 is MGHRA and CDR2 is YSYEKL. CDR3 length equals 17 residues. The CDR3 bases are TGCGCCAGCAGCCAAGGCACAGGGATTAAGGACACCGGGGAGCTGTTTTTT. This codes for CASSQGTGIKDTGELFF.

The V and J genes are TRBV11-1 and TRBJ1-1; D is unresolved. The CDR3 contains 17 residues. V lost 5 bases and J 1 base, leaving 20 bases between the germline ends. Germline CDR1 SGHAT, CDR2 FQDESV (reference sequence). The CDR3 DNA reads as TGTGCCAGCAGCCACCCGGTGAAAGATTTTGGGAACACTGAAGCTTTCTTT. Translated: CASSHPVKDFGNTEAFF.

This chain uses TRBV2 with TRBJ2-5; the D gene is possibly TRBD2 (6 bases). Trimming removed 4 bases at V and 3 bases at J, with 12 bases between. The CDR3 extends over 14 amino acids. CDR1 is SNHLY, CDR2 FYNNEI, per germline. This CDR3 is CASSADYPKETQYF. The CDR3 region has the DNA TGTGCCAGCAGTGCGGACTACCCAAAAGAGACCCAGTACTTC. The variable domain in full, completed from reference TRBV2 and TRBJ2-5, reads EPEVTQTPSHQVTQMGQEVILRCVPISNHLYFYWYRQILGQKVEFLVSFYNNEISEKSEIFDDQFSVERPDGSNFTLKIRSTKLEDSAMYFCASSADYPKETQYFGPGTRLLVL.

The chain combines TRBV29-1 with TRBJ2-3; 8 bases map to TRBD2. This CDR3 is 13 amino acids long. The V segment lost 6 bases and the J segment 7 bases; nucleotides outside the gene matches: 9. Germline V gene lookup returns CDR1 SQVTM and CDR2 ANQGSEA. The CDR3: CSVGWGGRNTQYF. CDR3 nucleotide sequence: TGCAGCGTAGGCTGGGGCGGGAGGAATACGCAGTATTTT.

The rearrangement uses TRBV5-1 and TRBJ2-1, with 9 nucleotides matching TRBD2. CDR3 size: 15 residues. V was clipped by 1 base and J by 8 bases; unmatched bases: 7. Per the germline V gene, CDR1 is SGHRS and CDR2 is YFSETQ. The CDR3, as DNA: TGCGCCAGCAGCTTGCTTAGCGGGAGTAGTTATGAGCAGTTCTTC. Its protein product is CASSLLSGSSYEQFF.

The rearrangement joins TRBV5-8 to TRBJ2-2; D not certain. Germline values: CDR1 SGHTS, CDR2 YDEGEE. Trimming left V 4 bases short and J 9 bases short, with 16 bases between. This CDR3 contains 14 residues. CDR3 in DNA: TGTGCCAGCAGCCCGTATGACCCGAGCCGGGAGCTGTTTTTT. Amino acid sequence: CASSPYDPSRELFF.

The CDR3 loop reads CASSLALSGRRETQYF. The CDR3 nucleotides read TGTGCCAGCAGCTTGGCTCTTAGCGGGAGGCGCGAGACCCAGTACTTC. The genes are TRBV5-4 and TRBJ2-5; TRBD2 agrees at 10 bases. With 0 bases clipped from V and 5 bases from J, the junction kept 7 bases outside the gene matches. The CDR3 loop spans 16 amino acids. The germline gives CDR1 SGHNT, CDR2 YYREEE (reference sequence).

V usage is TRBV9 and J usage is TRBJ2-1; unclear D gene. V was trimmed by 4 bases and J by 9 bases, leaving 8 bases between them. Germline CDR1 SGDLS, CDR2 YYNGEE. CDR3 length: 11 residues. CDR3 sequence (DNA): TGTGCCAGCAGCAAGGAGTTTGAGCAGTTCTTC. This sequence encodes CASSKEFEQFF.

This chain uses TRBV6-1 with TRBJ2-7; perhaps TRBD2 as D (5 bases). The germline V and J ends were trimmed by 7 bases and 0 bases, with 10 bases remaining between them. Germline V gene data show CDR1 as MNHNS and CDR2 as SASEGT. The CDR3 loop spans 13 amino acids. Here the CDR3 DNA reads TGTGCCAGCACCAAGCGGAGCTCCTACGAGCAGTACTTC. It encodes CASTKRSSYEQYF.

This clone was detected only once. The chain employs TRBV18 and TRBJ2-5; TRBD2 might be the D (5 bases). V was shortened by 5 bases and J by 0 bases, with 7 bases between the two germline ends. Germline V gives CDR1 KGHSH, CDR2 LQKENI. The CDR3 runs 13 residues. This CDR3 is CASSKRYQETQYF. The CDR3 coding sequence is TGTGCCAGCTCAAAGCGGTACCAAGAGACCCAGTACTTC.

The CDR3 sequence: CASSLVAGGPNGELFF. CDR3 nucleotides: TGCGCCAGCAGCTTGGTTGCGGGAGGGCCGAACGGGGAGCTGTTTTTT. The chain couples TRBV5-1 to TRBJ2-2, with 9 bases matching TRBD2. Germline loops: CDR1 SGHRS, CDR2 YFSETQ. The J segment lost 7 bases and the V segment lost 0 bases, leaving 7 bases of the junction unmatched. There are 16 residues in the CDR3.

The chain employs TRBV19 and TRBJ1-5; 8 bases are a match to TRBD1. From germline, CDR1 is LNHDA and CDR2 SQIVND (reference sequence). V shed 5 bases, J shed 6 bases, and the junction held 15 bases outside the gene matches. This CDR3 contains 17 residues. CDR3 region: CASSPGTGQGGRQPQHF. The CDR3, as DNA: TGTGCCAGTAGTCCCGGGACAGGACAGGGTGGGCGTCAGCCCCAGCATTTT.

This clone was detected ten times or more. The rearrangement joins TRBV6-5 to TRBJ1-1; D is undetermined. V lost 6 bases and J 3 bases, leaving 11 bases between the germline ends. CDR3 length: 13 residues. CDR1 is MNHEY and CDR2 is SVGAGI in the germline V gene. The CDR3 nucleotides read TGTGCCAGCAGAGTGATGAGGGACACTGAAGCTTTCTTT. It encodes CASRVMRDTEAFF.

The chain is built from TRBV28 and TRBJ2-7; a weak D match, TRBD1 (6 bases). Germline lookup yields CDR1 MDHEN and CDR2 SYDVKM. The CDR3 contains 14 residues. Trimming removed 5 bases at V and 0 bases at J, with 11 bases between. The CDR3 DNA reads TGTGCCAGCAGTGCAACAGGGAACTCCTACGAGCAGTACTTC. Protein product: CASSATGNSYEQYF.

V and J are TRBV29-1 and TRBJ2-5; 7 nucleotides align to TRBD2. Losses at the gene ends were 4 bases for V and 7 bases for J; bases not matched to a gene: 6. The CDR3 runs to 12 residues. Germline CDR1 and CDR2: SQVTM and ANQGSEA. The CDR3 protein is CSVAVAGATQYF. The CDR3 nucleotides read TGCAGCGTTGCGGTAGCGGGTGCGACCCAGTACTTC.

This rearrangement joins TRBV6-5 to TRBJ2-5, with D perhaps matching TRBD1 (6 bases). Looked up from germline, CDR1 is MNHEY and CDR2 is SVGAGI. Trimming took 2 bases from V and 5 from J, leaving 12 bases between them. CDR3 size: 14 residues. The CDR3: CASSYPGQSETQYF. The DNA for the CDR3 is TGTGCCAGCAGTTACCCCGGACAGTCGGAGACCCAGTACTTC.